The present T cell receptor beta chain was sequenced within a study of T-cell memory formation after mild COVID-19. About the research overall: TCR clusters were largely donor specific.

V shed 4 bases and J 1 base; nucleotides not matched to a gene: 9. The germline V gene encodes CDR1 SGHRS and CDR2 YFSETQ. CDR3 length: 16 residues. This clonotype occurred a few times. Antigen specificity is unknown. From 5'RACE with constant-segment primers came TCR alpha and TCR beta cDNA libraries that carried sample barcodes and UMIs. TCRdb analysed the 5' RACE reads with MiXCR anew, one entry per CDR3 protein. Of around 320,000 distinct CDR3 sequences in the sample, approximately 27% are singletons; the top ten hold about 14%. Broader study findings: Clones that contracted from day 15 to 85 had balanced CD4/CD8; later expanders were CD4+ biased. Pre-infection memory contained some responding clones, which suggested that cross-reactive memory had joined.

Sample: PBMCs or a T cell subset sorted from them (not recorded which). The rearrangement joins TRBV5-1 to TRBJ2-5; 8 bases align to TRBD1. This receptor was identified in an adult woman who had mild COVID-19 (a few samples of this study predate the infection). Cell type and time point are not known. CDR3 DNA: TGCGCCAGCAGCCCGGGCGGGACAGGACGCCAAGAGACCCAGTACTTC. Its translation: CASSPGGTGRQETQYF.